This T cell receptor beta chain was captured in a study of blood T cell repertoires in COVID-19. Study in general: COVID-19 samples collected from the United States, Italy and Spain covered acute and convalescent phases.

The CDR3 spans 17 residues. Per the germline V gene, CDR1 is SGHVS and CDR2 is FQNEAQ. With 3 bases clipped from V and 9 bases from J, the junction kept 15 bases outside the gene matches. Per the authors' pipeline: Researchers report that nucleated cell counts were estimated from reference gene primer amplification. The method was immunoSEQ multiplex PCR; TCRdb's version includes in-frame clones alone and lacks a portion of them. The DNA was the basis for D and trimming; V, J and clone size are from that table. Found here are 150,000 to 200,000 clones, approximately 88% of them singletons; the top ten hold around 4%.

The clonotype originates from a woman in her 30s with acute or convalescent COVID-19. V is TRBV7-8 and J is TRBJ2-1; 9 positions match TRBD1. Source material: peripheral blood. The CDR3 reads CASSFTVRDRATSEQFF. The CDR3 bases are TGTGCCAGCAGCTTCACCGTTAGGGACAGGGCAACAAGTGAGCAGTTCTTC.